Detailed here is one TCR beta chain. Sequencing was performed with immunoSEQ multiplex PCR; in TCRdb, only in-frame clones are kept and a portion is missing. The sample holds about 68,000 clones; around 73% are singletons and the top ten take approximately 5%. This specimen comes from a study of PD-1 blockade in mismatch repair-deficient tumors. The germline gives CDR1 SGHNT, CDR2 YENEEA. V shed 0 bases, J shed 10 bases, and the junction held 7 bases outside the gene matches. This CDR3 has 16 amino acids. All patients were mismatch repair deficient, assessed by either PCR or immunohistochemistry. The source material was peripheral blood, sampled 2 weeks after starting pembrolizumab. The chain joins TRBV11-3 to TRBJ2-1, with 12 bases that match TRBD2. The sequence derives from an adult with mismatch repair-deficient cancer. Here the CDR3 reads CASSLDEFGLAGEQFF. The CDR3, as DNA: TGTGCCAGCAGCTTAGATGAATTCGGACTAGCGGGAGAGCAGTTCTTC.